Below, 25 T cell receptor beta chains from the same sample are listed, as sequenced in a study of metastatic and nonmetastatic thyroid tumors. TCRdb re-processed the PCR reads through MiXCR. Altogether fewer than 15,000 clones are present, around 30% being singletons, with the ten largest covering 11%. None of the patients had undergone any treatment ahead of thyroid surgery. Source material: tumor tissue. The receptors originated from a female donor with papillary thyroid cancer or a benign thyroid nodule (not recorded which). Some clones in this sample may be carry-over from other donors' samples.

By frequency in the sample, this clone is medium-sized. The V gene is TRBV3-1, the J gene TRBJ2-1, with D possibly being TRBD1 (6 bases). V lost 2 bases and J 4 bases, leaving 15 bases between the germline ends. The CDR3 covers 16 residues. Germline V gene lookup returns CDR1 LGHDT and CDR2 YNNKEL (reference sequence). The CDR3 here is CASSQLGQLTYNEQFF. Written as DNA, the CDR3 is TGTGCCAGCAGCCAACTCGGACAGCTGACTTACAATGAGCAGTTCTTC.

A word on this clone: The sample holds other DNA sequences that translate to the same CDR3. DNA of the CDR3: TGCAGTGCTAGAGCCATAGCGGGTTACGAGCAGTACTTC. Residues: CSARAIAGYEQYF. This sequence joins TRBV20-1 and TRBJ2-7, with 7 bases that match TRBD2. Per germline, CDR1 DFQATT and CDR2 SNEGSKA (reference sequence). J was trimmed by 4 bases and V by 1 base; bases with no gene match: 4. The CDR3 contains 13 residues.

This clone is classed as medium-sized. The V call is TRBV12-3 or TRBV12-4, the J call TRBJ2-7; D is undetermined. Trimming pared 5 bases from V and 6 bases from J, leaving 14 bases between. The CDR3 spans 13 residues. CDR3 DNA sequence: TGTGCCAGCAGTGTCCCAGTTAGACTCGAGCAGTACTTC. Its protein is CASSVPVRLEQYF.

This chain joins TRBV19 and TRBJ1-6, with 8 bases fitting TRBD1. Germline CDR1 is LNHDA and CDR2 is SQIVND (reference sequence). This CDR3 is built from 15 residues. J lost 7 bases, V lost 6 bases, and 8 bases had no gene match. The CDR3 DNA reads TGTGCCAGTAGATCGGACAGGGCGACGAATTCACCCCTCCACTTT. It translates to CASRSDRATNSPLHF.

J is TRBJ2-2 and V is TRBV5-1, with D hard to call. The CDR3 contains 14 residues. Trimming left V 6 bases short and J 0 bases short, with 9 bases between. Per germline, CDR1 SGHRS and CDR2 YFSETQ. The CDR3 reads CASKGSPNTGELFF. For the CDR3, the DNA is TGCGCCAGCAAGGGCAGCCCGAACACCGGGGAGCTGTTTTTT.

This clone was seen ten or more times. The V call is TRBV9, the J call TRBJ2-1; TRBD1 agrees at 9 bases. Germline V gene sequence: CDR1 SGDLS, CDR2 YYNGEE. The junction had 17 bases not matched to a gene; V was cut back by 4 bases and J by 15 bases. CDR3 length equals 15 residues. The CDR3 bases are TGTGCCAGCAGCCCTACCGACAGGGGGGATAGCGATGCGTTCTTC. Translated: CASSPTDRGDSDAFF.

This clone was detected a few times. V usage is TRBV6-2 or TRBV6-3 and J usage is TRBJ2-2; D is ambiguous. V was cut by 0 bases and J by 7 bases, with 18 bases left in between. The CDR3 has 17 amino acids. Germline CDR1 and CDR2: MNHEY and SVGEGT. CDR3 nucleotides: TGTGCCAGCAGTTACTCTATGACCCCCTGGTACGGCGGGGAGCTGTTTTTT. Amino acids: CASSYSMTPWYGGELFF.

This clone showed up many times. The V and J genes are TRBV5-1 and TRBJ1-4; 9 positions match TRBD1. Trimming removed 4 bases from V and 8 bases from J; junction bases left unmatched: 9. CDR1 and CDR2 (germline): SGHRS, YFSETQ. CDR3 length: 15 residues. In nucleotides, the CDR3 is TGCGCCAGCAGCAAAGGACAGGGGCAGGACGAAAAACTGTTTTTT. Translated, it gives CASSKGQGQDEKLFF.

This clone is medium-sized within its sample. This specimen includes other DNA sequences encoding the same CDR3. This chain uses TRBV6-1 with TRBJ1-1; TRBD1 matches 7 bases. CDR1 and CDR2 (germline): MNHNS, SASEGT. V was pared by 4 bases and J by 0 bases, with 8 bases of the junction left unmatched. This CDR3 has 16 residues. As DNA, the CDR3 is TGTGCCAGCAGTGGACAGGGAGGGGTTTTGAACACTGAAGCTTTCTTT. This gives the protein CASSGQGGVLNTEAFF.

The gene calls are TRBV6-2 or TRBV6-3 and TRBJ2-1; D is unresolved. In germline, CDR1 is MNHEY, CDR2 SVGEGT. The CDR3 length is 13 residues. Trimming took off 3 bases at V and 4 bases at J, with 7 bases between the two ends. The CDR3 DNA sequence: TGTGCCAGCAGTTATACGGAATACAATGAGCAGTTCTTC. Translated, it gives CASSYTEYNEQFF.

This chain joins TRBV20-1 and TRBJ2-3; the D is unclear. The CDR3 has 15 residues. The germline gives CDR1 DFQATT, CDR2 SNEGSKA (reference sequence). With 1 base removed from V and 4 bases from J, the gap between germline ends came to 15 bases. This CDR3 reads CSARGFVFSSDTQYF. The DNA of the CDR3 is TGCAGTGCTAGAGGGTTCGTCTTCAGCTCAGATACGCAGTATTTT.

The rearrangement links TRBV4-1 to TRBJ1-4; TRBD1 aligns across 10 bases. The CDR3 runs 15 residues. The V gene end was trimmed by 4 bases and the J gene end by 8 bases; junction bases not matched to a gene: 7. The V gene's germline CDR1 is MGHRA and CDR2 YSYEKL. The DNA for the CDR3 is TGCGCCAGCAGCCTCGCCGGGACAGGGGTAGAAAAACTGTTTTTT. Protein product: CASSLAGTGVEKLFF.

This clone was found many times. The gene calls are TRBV7-2 and TRBJ2-5; D is perhaps TRBD1 or TRBD2 (6 bases each). V was pared by 2 bases and J by 5 bases, with 15 bases between. This CDR3 contains 15 residues. Germline CDR1 is SGHTA and CDR2 is FQGNSA. This CDR3 reads CASSLTVVGGETQYF. The CDR3, as DNA: TGTGCCAGCAGCTTAACGGTGGTGGGGGGCGAGACCCAGTACTTC. The whole variable domain, filled in from reference TRBV7-2 and TRBJ2-5, reads GAGVSQSPSNKVTEKGKDVELRCDPISGHTALYWYRQSLGQGLEFLIYFQGNSAPDKSGLPSDRFSAERTGGSVSTLTIQRTQQEDSAVYLCASSLTVVGGETQYFGPGTRLLVL.

This clone was seen ten or more times. This rearrangement joins TRBV7-6 to TRBJ2-3; D remains unclear. Deletions cut 1 base from V and 8 bases from J, with 13 bases between. There are 14 residues in the CDR3. Germline loops: CDR1 SGHVS, CDR2 FNYEAQ. CDR3 sequence (DNA): TGTGCCAGCAGCTTAGGGGTAGGTGGTGGTACGCAGTATTTT. Protein sequence: CASSLGVGGGTQYF.

This clone was observed a single time. This may arise from a read error, as a much more abundant clone is one base away. Other DNA sequences from this sample encode an identical CDR3 as well. The gene calls are TRBV7-6 and TRBJ1-1; 7 bases agree with TRBD1. This CDR3 is 13 amino acids long. Germline CDR1 is SGHVS and CDR2 is FNYEAQ. CDR3 sequence (DNA): TGTGCCAGCAGTTTAGCCACAGGGGATGAAGCTTTCTTT. It specifies CASSLATGDEAFF.

V usage is TRBV5-1 and J usage is TRBJ2-3, with 8 bases that match TRBD1. Trimming at V came to 3 bases and at J to 5 bases, leaving 5 bases not matched to a gene. The germline CDR1 and CDR2 sequences are SGHRS and YFSETQ. There are 14 residues in the CDR3. The DNA for the CDR3 is TGCGCCAGCAGCTCCGGACAGGGTATAGATACGCAGTATTTT. Translated: CASSSGQGIDTQYF.

This clone turned up a few times. The V gene is TRBV6-1, the J gene TRBJ2-1, with 8 bases identical to TRBD2. The CDR3 runs to 16 residues. CDR1 is MNHNS and CDR2 is SASEGT in the germline V gene. V shed 3 bases, J shed 9 bases, and the junction held 13 bases outside the gene matches. CDR3 amino acids: CASSDWGSGARGEQFF. The CDR3 coding sequence is TGTGCCAGCAGTGATTGGGGTAGCGGGGCGAGGGGTGAGCAGTTCTTC.

The CDR3 DNA reads TGTGCCAGCAGCTTAGGTCCAAGCTCCTACAATGAGCAGTTCTTC. Protein product: CASSLGPSSYNEQFF. V and J are TRBV7-3 and TRBJ2-1, with unresolved D. V lost 2 bases, J lost 0 bases, and 8 bases lay in between. CDR3 size: 15 residues. Germline assignment: CDR1 SGHTA and CDR2 FQGTGA.

This clone was recorded once. The chain links TRBV7-2 to TRBJ2-5; 7 bases are a match to TRBD2. Germline V gives CDR1 SGHTA, CDR2 FQGNSA. V was pared by 0 bases and J by 1 base, with 11 bases of the junction left unmatched. This CDR3 comprises 18 residues. CDR3: CASSLAPSGGAVQETQYF. DNA for the CDR3: TGTGCCAGCAGCTTAGCACCTAGCGGTGGGGCGGTCCAAGAGACCCAGTACTTC.

CDR3 region: CASSYELRSGLGEQFF. The CDR3 nucleotides read TGTGCCAGCAGTTACGAGTTGAGGTCTGGCCTCGGGGAGCAGTTCTTC. The chain links TRBV6-4 to TRBJ2-1; D gene unclear. Trimming cost V 5 bases and J 10 bases, with 24 bases left between them. Germline V CDR1 and CDR2: MRHNA, SNTAGT. The CDR3 has 16 amino acids.

Worth noting for this clone: A much larger clone differs from this one at a single base, so this may be a read error. This specimen includes other DNA sequences encoding the same CDR3. V and J are TRBV15 and TRBJ1-5; TRBD1 agrees at 8 bases. The CDR3 is made up of 13 amino acids. The germline CDR1 and CDR2 sequences are LNHNV and YYDKDF (reference sequence). Trimming removed 1 base from V and 16 bases from J; junction bases left unmatched: 9. CDR3 loop: CATSRVQGDKGHF. In DNA, the CDR3 is TGTGCCACCAGCAGAGTACAGGGGGACAAAGGTCATTTT. The complete variable domain, with remaining parts taken from reference TRBV15 and TRBJ1-5, reads DAMVIQNPRYQVTQFGKPVTLSCSQTLNHNVMYWYQQKSSQAPKLLFHYYDKDFNNEADTPDNFQSRRPNTSFCFLDIRSPGLGDTAMYLCATSRVQGDKGHFGDGTRLSIL.

Sample share makes this clone medium-sized. The chain recombines TRBV11-3 with TRBJ2-2; 9 bases line up with TRBD2. Germline V gene sequence: CDR1 SGHNT, CDR2 YENEEA. V lost 1 base to trimming and J lost 4 bases; unmatched junction nucleotides: 13. The CDR3 totals 19 residues. CDR3 DNA: TGTGCCAGCAGCTTAGTATTCGGTAGCGGGAGTTGGGCCACCGGGGAGCTGTTTTTT. Translated, it gives CASSLVFGSGSWATGELFF.

In this sample, this clone turned up once. The chain has TRBV5-1 and TRBJ1-2, with no clear D. Deletions cut 2 bases from V and 4 bases from J, with 15 bases between. This CDR3 has 15 residues. Germline CDR1 SGHRS, CDR2 YFSETQ. DNA for the CDR3: TGCGCCAGCAGCTTTGGGGTAGAAGTGGGCTATGGCTACACCTTC. The encoded protein is CASSFGVEVGYGYTF. Filled out from reference TRBV5-1 and TRBJ1-2, the complete variable domain reads KAGVTQTPRYLIKTRGQQVTLSCSPISGHRSVSWYQQTPGQGLQFLFEYFSETQRNKGNFPGRFSGRQFSNSRSEMNVSTLELGDSALYLCASSFGVEVGYGYTFGSGTRLTVV.

The V and J genes are TRBV11-1 and TRBJ1-1; D gene ambiguous. Germline CDR1 and CDR2: SGHAT and FQDESV (reference sequence). The ends were cut back, 5 bases at V and 3 bases at J, with 19 bases in the middle. CDR3 length: 16 residues. CDR3 bases: TGTGCCAGCAGCCAACCCGTTTACGGTCTGGACACTGAAGCTTTCTTT. It specifies CASSQPVYGLDTEAFF.

This clone showed up just a few times. The genes are TRBV28 and TRBJ1-3; D may be TRBD1 (6 bases). Germline V gene data show CDR1 as MDHEN and CDR2 as SYDVKM. The CDR3 extends over 18 amino acids. Trimming took 2 bases from V and 1 from J, leaving 18 bases between them. The CDR3 protein is CASSLEFIAGASGNTIYF. In DNA, the CDR3 is TGTGCCAGCAGTTTAGAATTTATTGCAGGGGCGTCTGGAAACACCATATATTTT.